Following are 21 T cell receptor beta chains from one sample sequenced in a study of blood T cell repertoires in COVID-19. TCRdb keeps only in-frame clones here, not all; method: immunoSEQ multiplex PCR. The sample carries roughly 120,000 clones, roughly 80% recorded once. Specimen: peripheral blood. These TCRs come from a man aged 50-59 years with acute or convalescent COVID-19.

V gene TRBV21-1 combines with J gene TRBJ1-2; the table calls TRBD1, which could not be checked here. TRBV21-1 is listed as a pseudogene. The CDR3 is 16 amino acids. The CDR3 sequence is CASSKGGTAANYGYTF. CDR3 sequence (DNA): TGTGCCAGCAGCAAAGGAGGGACAGCAGCTAACTATGGCTACACCTTC.

The gene calls are TRBV6-5 and TRBJ2-7; 11 bases are a match to TRBD1. This CDR3 has 15 residues. Germline V gives CDR1 MNHEY, CDR2 SVGAGI. V was clipped by 6 bases and J by 3 bases; unmatched bases: 7. In DNA, the CDR3 is TGTGCCAGCAGCGCCTATGGGACAGGGGGCTACGAGCAGTACTTC. It specifies CASSAYGTGGYEQYF.

The rearrangement uses TRBV10-3 and TRBJ2-1, with D maybe TRBD2 (6 bases). The CDR3 runs to 14 residues. Germline CDR1 is ENHRY and CDR2 is SYGVKD. The V end was cut by 3 bases, the J end by 4 bases, with 10 bases between. Here the CDR3 DNA reads TGTGCCATCAGTGACAGCGGGTTATACAATGAGCAGTTCTTC. As protein: CAISDSGLYNEQFF.

CDR3 sequence (DNA): TGTGCCAGCAGTTCTACAGGTCCCGGGACCGGGGAGCTGTTTTTT. Its translation is CASSSTGPGTGELFF. The chain couples TRBV6-5 to TRBJ2-2; tentative D call: TRBD1 (5 bases). The CDR3 is made up of 15 amino acids. Germline CDR1 MNHEY, CDR2 SVGAGI. The ends were cut back, 4 bases at V and 5 bases at J, with 14 bases in the middle.

As DNA, the CDR3 is TGTGCCAGCAGAGGACAGGGGGCCGGGGAGCTGTTTTTT. This gives the protein CASRGQGAGELFF. This chain links TRBV6-5 with TRBJ2-2; 10 bases are a match to TRBD1. In germline, CDR1 is MNHEY, CDR2 SVGAGI. V shed 6 bases, J shed 6 bases, and the junction held 1 base outside the gene matches. The CDR3 totals 13 residues.

This rearrangement joins TRBV5-1 to TRBJ2-1; TRBD1 aligns across 7 bases. This CDR3 is built from 16 residues. V was clipped by 4 bases and J by 3 bases; unmatched bases: 10. Germline values: CDR1 SGHRS, CDR2 YFSETQ. The CDR3 spells CASSGLTGVRYNEQFF. CDR3 bases: TGCGCCAGCAGCGGATTAACAGGGGTTCGCTACAATGAGCAGTTCTTC.

The chain recombines TRBV29-1 with TRBJ2-2; 12 nucleotides agree with TRBD2. Per the germline V gene, CDR1 is SQVTM and CDR2 is ANQGSEA. J lost 5 bases, V lost 6 bases, and 10 bases had no gene match. This CDR3 region has 16 residues. CDR3 sequence: CSVQRLAGDWTGELFF. The DNA of the CDR3 is TGCAGCGTACAAAGACTAGCGGGAGACTGGACCGGGGAGCTGTTTTTT.

This chain links TRBV19 with TRBJ2-6; 9 bases align to TRBD1. The CDR3 consists of 21 residues. Germline V gene lookup returns CDR1 LNHDA and CDR2 SQIVND (reference sequence). After removal of 4 bases from V and 1 base from J, the junction contained 17 bases not matched to a gene. The CDR3 nucleotides read TGTGCCAGTAGTAGGGGACAGGGATGGGCCACTCTCTCTTCTGGGGCCAACGTCCTGACTTTC. Protein product: CASSRGQGWATLSSGANVLTF. Variable domain in full (rest from reference TRBV19 and TRBJ2-6): DGGITQSPKYLFRKEGQNVTLSCEQNLNHDAMYWYRQDPGQGLRLIYYSQIVNDFQKGDIAEGYSVSREKKESFPLTVTSAQKNPTAFYLCASSRGQGWATLSSGANVLTFGAGSRLTVL.

This clone has a single count. The chain couples TRBV14 to TRBJ1-2; 9 bases fit TRBD1. This CDR3 spans 16 amino acids. CDR1 is SGHDN and CDR2 is FVKESK in the germline V gene. The ends lost 4 bases at V and 5 bases at J; junction bases unmatched: 11. This CDR3 reads CASSRIRDRDVYGYTF. CDR3 bases: TGTGCCAGCAGCCGAATCCGGGACAGGGATGTTTATGGCTACACCTTC.

V usage is TRBV27 and J usage is TRBJ2-7; 10 bases align to TRBD1. Germline values: CDR1 MNHEY, CDR2 SMNVEV (reference sequence). With V trimmed by 5 bases and J by 3 bases, 7 bases remained unmatched. The CDR3 contains 15 residues. The CDR3 sequence: CASSPGTGALYEQYF. The CDR3 coding sequence is TGTGCCAGCAGTCCTGGGACAGGGGCCCTCTACGAGCAGTACTTC.

This chain links TRBV30 with TRBJ1-1, with 7 nucleotides matching TRBD1. This CDR3 contains 14 residues. CDR1 GTSNPN and CDR2 SVGIG come from the germline V gene (reference sequence). Trimming cost V 2 bases and J 0 bases; bases outside gene matches: 3. The CDR3 DNA sequence: TGTGCCTGGAGTAAGGGACAGCTGAACACTGAAGCTTTCTTT. Encoded protein: CAWSKGQLNTEAFF.

The V and J genes are TRBV19 and TRBJ1-6, with TRBD1 matching 8 bases. CDR1 is LNHDA, CDR2 SQIVND, per germline (reference sequence). The CDR3 is made up of 14 amino acids. V was pared by 10 bases and J by 9 bases, with 11 bases of the junction left unmatched. CDR3 bases: TGTGCCACCAATCCGGGACAGGTTGGTTCACCCCTCCACTTT. Amino acids: CATNPGQVGSPLHF.

The chain carries TRBV2 and TRBJ2-2; TRBD2 is a possible D gene (5 bases). The CDR3 loop spans 15 amino acids. Trimming took off 3 bases at V and 4 bases at J, with 12 bases between the two ends. CDR1 SNHLY and CDR2 FYNNEI come from the germline V gene. This chain's CDR3 is CASSDDGIGTGELFF. The CDR3 region has the DNA TGTGCCAGCAGTGACGACGGGATTGGCACCGGGGAGCTGTTTTTT.

This CDR3 reads CASSVAGGPGELFF. The CDR3 DNA is TGTGCCAGCAGTGTAGCAGGGGGACCAGGGGAGCTGTTTTTT. The chain links TRBV2 to TRBJ2-2, with 7 positions matching TRBD1. The CDR3 totals 14 residues. V gave up 4 bases and J gave up 8 bases; unmatched junction bases: 7. CDR1 and CDR2 (germline): SNHLY, FYNNEI.

The V and J genes are TRBV20-1 and TRBJ1-3, with a weak D call TRBD1 (6 bases). The V end lost 3 bases, the J end lost 3 bases, and 9 bases lay between the germline ends. Germline CDR1 DFQATT, CDR2 SNEGSKA (reference sequence). The CDR3 has 13 amino acids. The CDR3, as DNA: TGCAGTGCTAGTGGGGGGCTTGGAAACACCATATATTTT. Protein sequence: CSASGGLGNTIYF.

V is TRBV7-8 and J is TRBJ2-1; 7 bases line up with TRBD2. The ends lost 6 bases at V and 5 bases at J; junction bases unmatched: 10. CDR3 size: 15 residues. Per germline, CDR1 SGHVS and CDR2 FQNEAQ. The CDR3 is CASRATSVINNEQFF. In DNA form, the CDR3 reads TGTGCCAGCAGGGCCACTAGCGTGATTAACAATGAGCAGTTCTTC.

This clone was seen more than once but under ten times. The chain joins TRBV5-1 to TRBJ1-2; D possibly corresponds to TRBD1 (5 bases). CDR3 size: 12 residues. V was shortened by 0 bases and J by 6 bases, with 6 bases between the two germline ends. Germline assignment: CDR1 SGHRS and CDR2 YFSETQ. CDR3 region: CASSLEGDGYTF. CDR3 coding DNA: TGCGCCAGCAGCTTGGAAGGGGATGGCTACACCTTC.

The chain carries TRBV5-6 and TRBJ1-3, with TRBD1 matching over 8 bases. CDR1 and CDR2 from the germline V gene are SGHDT and YYEEEE. The V segment lost 4 bases and the J segment 3 bases; nucleotides outside the gene matches: 9. There are 16 residues in the CDR3. In DNA, the CDR3 is TGTGCCAGCAGCGGCTTCCAGGGGGCATATGGAAACACCATATATTTT. This gives the protein CASSGFQGAYGNTIYF.

The table lists this clone with a few counts. This rearrangement joins TRBV30 to TRBJ1-5, with a weak D call TRBD1 (6 bases). V was cut by 5 bases and J by 3 bases, with 20 bases left in between. CDR1 is GTSNPN and CDR2 is SVGIG in the germline V gene (reference sequence). There are 16 residues in the CDR3. Here the CDR3 reads CAWGAEETGANQPQHF. The CDR3 bases are TGTGCCTGGGGCGCGGAGGAGACAGGAGCCAATCAGCCCCAGCATTTT.

CDR3 sequence: CASRTGESSYEQYF. CDR3 nucleotides: TGTGCCAGCAGAACAGGGGAAAGCTCCTACGAGCAGTACTTC. The rearrangement joins TRBV6-5 to TRBJ2-7, with 7 nucleotides matching TRBD1. The CDR3 totals 14 residues. In germline, CDR1 is MNHEY, CDR2 SVGAGI. V shed 6 bases and J 0 bases; nucleotides not matched to a gene: 5.

The genes are TRBV11-2 and TRBJ2-1; perhaps TRBD1 as D (6 bases). Germline CDR1 is SGHAT and CDR2 is FQNNGV. Trimming removed 4 bases from V and 5 bases from J, with 15 bases in between. This CDR3 spans 15 amino acids. CDR3 loop: CASSSGTNFDNEQFF. The CDR3 nucleotides read TGTGCCAGCAGCTCCGGGACAAATTTCGACAATGAGCAGTTCTTC.